The sample holds a few counts of the clone carrying this T cell receptor (beta chain). Its antigen is not known. CDR3 length: 15 residues. Germline V gene lookup returns CDR1 SGHKS and CDR2 YYEKEE (reference sequence). The V gene lost 3 bases and the J gene lost 7 bases, with 20 bases spanning the gap. MiXCR, run by TCRdb on the 5' RACE reads, gives a single entry per CDR3 protein. The profile shows approximately 260,000 distinct CDR3 sequences, over 15% of them singletons. This entry comes from a study of T-cell memory formation after mild COVID-19. The study, taken as a whole, reports: A second wave expanding day 15 to 37 was CD4+-biased; contracting clones were balanced.

The sequencing input was PBMCs or a T cell subset sorted from them (not recorded which). The chain combines TRBV5-5 with TRBJ2-7, with D perhaps matching TRBD2 (6 bases). This clonotype was obtained from a man aged 18 to 30 who had mild COVID-19 (a few samples of this study predate the infection). Cell type and time point are not known. The CDR3 coding sequence is TGTGCCAGCAGCTCATCGTTCAGCAACCGGGGGGAGCAGTACTTC. This codes for CASSSSFSNRGEQYF.